The text below deals with one T cell receptor beta chain. The antigen remains undetermined. The sample comes from a study of T cell responses to AZD1222 COVID-19 vaccine. Whole-study findings and limits: The number of AZD1222 recipients seropositive at baseline was only six. None of the repertoires were sampled until the peak T cell response had passed.

The CDR3 has 13 residues. Trimming stripped 3 bases from V and 8 bases from J, with 13 bases between. Germline V gene data show CDR1 as LNHDA and CDR2 as SQIVND (reference sequence). Profiled with immunoSEQ multiplex PCR; TCRdb holds only in-frame clones, not every one. Of some 110,000 clones in the sample, around 92% were seen once. The receptor was isolated from an adult in good health. This specimen consisted of peripheral blood, obtained on day 0 of AZD1222 vaccination. The chain couples TRBV19 to TRBJ1-2; no reliable D call. This chain's CDR3 is CASSIAPPGGYTF. The DNA of the CDR3 is TGTGCCAGTAGTATTGCCCCGCCGGGAGGCTACACCTTC.